Presented here are 32 T cell receptor beta chains from one specimen sequenced in a study of blood T cell repertoires in COVID-19. Here immunoSEQ multiplex PCR was the method, and the copy in TCRdb shows in-frame clones only, minus some. The data show about 430,000 clones, with about 88% seen just once and 1.4% to 1.5% held by the top ten. Specimen: PBMCs or T cells enriched from blood (not recorded which). The source is a woman younger than 35 who had been exposed to COVID-19.

V usage is TRBV6-2 or TRBV6-3 and J usage is TRBJ2-5; D is ambiguous. CDR3 length: 15 amino acids. Trimming shortened V by 0 bases and J by 2 bases, and 10 bases separated the two germline ends. The germline V gene has CDR1 MNHEY and CDR2 SVGEGT. CDR3 region: CASSYSSVSQETQYF. The CDR3 nucleotides read TGTGCCAGCAGTTACTCGAGCGTTTCTCAAGAGACCCAGTACTTC.

The chain couples TRBV7-7 to TRBJ2-6; D might be TRBD1 (7 bases). Per the germline V gene, CDR1 is SSHAT and CDR2 is FNYEAQ (reference sequence). The CDR3 is made up of 17 amino acids. CDR3 protein: CASGTGQAPPGANVLTF. In DNA, the CDR3 is TGTGCTAGCGGAACCGGACAGGCCCCACCTGGGGCCAACGTCCTGACTTTC. The entire variable domain, with the rest obtained from reference TRBV7-7 and TRBJ2-6, is as follows: GAGVSQSPRYKVTKRGQDVTLRCDPISSHATLYWYQQALGQGPEFLTYFNYEAQPDKSGLPSDRFSAERPEGSISTLTIQRTEQRDSAMYRCASGTGQAPPGANVLTFGAGSRLTVL.

The chain carries TRBV27 and TRBJ2-7, with D possibly being TRBD1 (6 bases). This CDR3 comprises 14 residues. Per the germline V gene, CDR1 is MNHEY and CDR2 is SMNVEV (reference sequence). V was trimmed by 5 bases and J by 3 bases, leaving 14 bases between them. CDR3 DNA sequence: TGTGCCAGCAGTCCAAACAGGGTGCTCTACGAGCAGTACTTC. Translating it yields CASSPNRVLYEQYF.

The chain carries TRBV10-3 and TRBJ1-6, with TRBD1 matching 7 bases. Trimming took 3 bases from V and 7 from J; bases not matched to a gene: 6. In germline, CDR1 is ENHRY, CDR2 SYGVKD. This CDR3 contains 15 residues. Here the CDR3 reads CAISELGTANSPLHF. CDR3 nucleotides: TGTGCCATCAGTGAACTAGGGACAGCGAATTCACCCCTCCACTTT.

V gene TRBV19 combines with J gene TRBJ2-2, with 7 bases fitting TRBD1. This CDR3 has 14 amino acids. The germline gives CDR1 LNHDA, CDR2 SQIVND (reference sequence). V lost 1 base to trimming and J lost 7 bases; unmatched junction nucleotides: 3. For the CDR3, the DNA is TGTGCCAGTAGTATAGGCCAGGGGGTCGGGGAGCTGTTTTTT. Its translation is CASSIGQGVGELFF.

The chain couples TRBV28 to TRBJ2-1; D call uncertain. Trimming took off 2 bases at V and 10 bases at J, with 9 bases between the two ends. The CDR3 extends over 12 amino acids. Germline CDR1 MDHEN, CDR2 SYDVKM. In DNA, the CDR3 is TGTGCCAGCAGTTTAGAGGAGAGGGAGCAGTTCTTC. This encodes CASSLEEREQFF. The full variable domain, in which reference TRBV28 and TRBJ2-1 provide the parts outside the CDR3, is DVKVTQSSRYLVKRTGEKVFLECVQDMDHENMFWYRQDPGLGLRLIYFSYDVKMKEKGDIPEGYSVSREKKERFSLILESASTNQTSMYLCASSLEEREQFFGPGTRLTVL.

This clone was seen a single time. This chain links TRBV11-2 with TRBJ2-3; D ambiguous. CDR1 SGHAT and CDR2 FQNNGV come from the germline V gene. V lost 1 base and J 3 bases, leaving 8 bases between the germline ends. The CDR3 runs to 14 residues. CDR3 nucleotides: TGTGCCAGCAGCTTAGGCGGAAGGACAGATACGCAGTATTTT. Translation gives CASSLGGRTDTQYF. Looking up the rest from reference TRBV11-2 and TRBJ2-3 gives the full variable domain: EAGVAQSPRYKIIEKRQSVAFWCNPISGHATLYWYQQILGQGPKLLIQFQNNGVVDDSQLPKDRFSAERLKGVDSTLKIQPAKLEDSAVYLCASSLGGRTDTQYFGPGTRLTVL.

The chain recombines TRBV11-2 with TRBJ2-1; the D is unclear. Trimming took 0 bases from V and 9 from J, leaving 18 bases between them. Germline V gene sequence: CDR1 SGHAT, CDR2 FQNNGV. The CDR3 covers 16 residues. CDR3 coding DNA: TGTGCCAGCAGCTTAGATCTTCCAGGTTCTACATTTGAGCAGTTCTTC. Protein product: CASSLDLPGSTFEQFF.

The rearrangement links TRBV7-3 to TRBJ2-7, with D possibly being TRBD1 (6 bases). Germline values: CDR1 SGHTA, CDR2 FQGTGA. V lost 2 bases to trimming and J lost 1 base, with 15 bases between them. CDR3 length: 16 amino acids. The chain's CDR3 is CASSLYRTAESYEQYF. For the CDR3, the DNA is TGTGCCAGCAGCTTATATCGGACAGCAGAATCCTACGAGCAGTACTTC.

The rearrangement links TRBV3-1 (or the pseudogene TRBV3-2) to TRBJ2-7, with a possible D match to TRBD2 (7 bases). The CDR3 has 16 amino acids. In germline, CDR1 is LGHDT, CDR2 YNNKEL (reference sequence). The V and J ends lost 4 bases and 4 bases respectively, with 20 bases between them. CDR3 DNA: TGTGCCAGCAGCCCAGGTTTAGGGGGGGCATCTTACGAGCAGTACTTC. Translating it yields CASSPGLGGASYEQYF.

Only one count was recorded for this clone. The chain has TRBV28 and TRBJ2-3, with unresolved D. Germline values: CDR1 MDHEN, CDR2 SYDVKM. V lost 3 bases and J lost 11, with 12 bases in between. The CDR3 totals 12 residues. CDR3 protein: CASSLSRSGQYF. The DNA of the CDR3 is TGTGCCAGCAGTTTGTCACGGTCTGGGCAGTATTTT. Full variable domain (remainder filled in from reference TRBV28 and TRBJ2-3): DVKVTQSSRYLVKRTGEKVFLECVQDMDHENMFWYRQDPGLGLRLIYFSYDVKMKEKGDIPEGYSVSREKKERFSLILESASTNQTSMYLCASSLSRSGQYFGPGTRLTVL.

The chain employs TRBV28 and TRBJ1-5; 10 positions agree with TRBD1. With V trimmed by 5 bases and J by 3 bases, 7 bases remained unmatched. CDR1 and CDR2 (germline): MDHEN, SYDVKM. This CDR3 has 16 amino acids. The CDR3: CASSPKDRGANQPQHF. The CDR3 DNA sequence: TGTGCCAGCAGTCCCAAGGACAGGGGGGCCAATCAGCCCCAGCATTTT. Variable domain in full (rest from reference TRBV28 and TRBJ1-5): DVKVTQSSRYLVKRTGEKVFLECVQDMDHENMFWYRQDPGLGLRLIYFSYDVKMKEKGDIPEGYSVSREKKERFSLILESASTNQTSMYLCASSPKDRGANQPQHFGDGTRLSIL.

V and J are TRBV5-6 and TRBJ2-1, with 13 bases fitting TRBD2. In germline, CDR1 is SGHDT, CDR2 YYEEEE. The V segment lost 4 bases and the J segment 2 bases; nucleotides outside the gene matches: 6. There are 17 residues in the CDR3. The CDR3 region is CASSTGLAGPAYNEQFF. The CDR3 bases are TGTGCCAGCAGCACGGGACTAGCGGGGCCCGCCTACAATGAGCAGTTCTTC.

The table lists this clone with a few counts. The chain links TRBV5-1 to TRBJ2-5, with 9 positions matching TRBD2. The CDR3 sequence is 16 residues long. V trimming: 0 bases; J trimming: 1 base; junction bases outside the gene matches: 4. Germline assignment: CDR1 SGHRS and CDR2 YFSETQ. The CDR3 nucleotides are TGCGCCAGCAGCTTGGGCAGCGGGGGGAGCCAAGAGACCCAGTACTTC. It translates to CASSLGSGGSQETQYF.

The chain uses TRBV28 and TRBJ2-7; 14 positions match TRBD2. The germline gives CDR1 MDHEN, CDR2 SYDVKM. This CDR3 has 17 amino acids. The junction had 13 bases not matched to a gene; V was cut back by 6 bases and J by 6 bases. CDR3 in amino acids: CASSLIGGLAGETEQYF. As DNA, the CDR3 is TGTGCCAGCAGCCTTATTGGGGGACTAGCGGGAGAGACCGAGCAGTACTTC.

Regarding this clone: At the DNA level, this CDR3 is encoded by other sequences in the same sample as well. This chain connects TRBV7-9 to TRBJ1-1; tentatively, D is TRBD1 (5 bases). The CDR3 sequence is 13 residues long. Germline lookup yields CDR1 SEHNR and CDR2 FQNEAQ (reference sequence). V dropped 1 base and J dropped 4 bases, with 7 bases sitting between them. This CDR3 reads CASSLEGSTEAFF. Written as DNA, the CDR3 is TGTGCCAGCAGCTTAGAGGGGTCCACTGAAGCTTTCTTT.

The V call is TRBV7-9, the J call TRBJ2-5, with 8 bases lining up with TRBD2. Germline V gene lookup returns CDR1 SEHNR and CDR2 FQNEAQ (reference sequence). The CDR3 sequence is 16 residues long. After removal of 1 base from V and 5 bases from J, the junction contained 9 bases not matched to a gene. CDR3: CASSLVTGTRMETQYF. The CDR3 DNA is TGTGCCAGCAGCTTAGTTACCGGGACTAGAATGGAGACCCAGTACTTC.

The J gene is TRBJ2-7, the V gene TRBV25-1; 9 nucleotides line up with TRBD2. The CDR3 is made up of 14 amino acids. The germline V gene has CDR1 MGHDK and CDR2 SYGVNS. J gave up 1 base and V 5 bases, and 3 bases lay outside the gene matches. CDR3 in DNA: TGTGCCAGCAGTTTGACTAGCGGATCCTACGAGCAGTACTTC. It specifies CASSLTSGSYEQYF.

A single count supports this clone. The chain recombines TRBV20-1 with TRBJ2-4, with TRBD2 matching over 12 bases. Losses at the gene ends were 3 bases for V and 6 bases for J; bases not matched to a gene: 9. The CDR3 consists of 16 residues. Germline V gene lookup returns CDR1 DFQATT and CDR2 SNEGSKA (reference sequence). This CDR3 reads CSASGLAGGPTNIQYF. The CDR3 nucleotides read TGCAGTGCTAGTGGCCTAGCGGGAGGGCCTACAAACATTCAGTACTTC.

The chain joins TRBV7-2 to TRBJ1-5; D not certain. V was pared by 2 bases and J by 3 bases, with 5 bases between. Germline V lookup: CDR1 SGHTA, CDR2 FQGNSA. There are 13 residues in the CDR3. The CDR3 DNA sequence: TGTGCCAGCAGCTTAAACTTCAATCAGCCCCAGCATTTT. This codes for CASSLNFNQPQHF.

The chain couples TRBV4-2 to TRBJ1-4; 9 bases fit TRBD1. V lost 0 bases and J lost 5; bases outside the gene matches: 7. Germline CDR1 LGHNA, CDR2 YNFKEQ. There are 17 residues in the CDR3. For the CDR3, the DNA is TGTGCCAGCAGCCAAGAGGTTGCAGGACAGGGGAATGAAAAACTGTTTTTT. Translated: CASSQEVAGQGNEKLFF.

This chain uses TRBV5-6 with TRBJ2-5; possible D gene TRBD2, 6 bases. There are 14 residues in the CDR3. The germline gives CDR1 SGHDT, CDR2 YYEEEE. The ends were cut back, 3 bases at V and 5 bases at J, with 14 bases in the middle. CDR3 sequence reads: CASSSRRAGETQYF. DNA for the CDR3: TGTGCCAGCAGCTCCCGGAGGGCAGGCGAGACCCAGTACTTC.

V usage is TRBV4-1 and J usage is TRBJ2-3; the match to TRBD1 covers 7 bases. V lost 5 bases to trimming and J lost 0 bases; unmatched junction nucleotides: 8. Germline CDR1 and CDR2: MGHRA and YSYEKL. The length of the CDR3 is 16 residues. The CDR3 DNA reads as TGCGCCAGCAGCTACCCGGGACAGCGGAGCACAGATACGCAGTATTTT. This encodes CASSYPGQRSTDTQYF.

The rearrangement uses TRBV25-1 and TRBJ1-4; no clear D gene. CDR1 and CDR2 (germline): MGHDK, SYGVNS. This CDR3 region has 16 residues. The ends were cut back, 5 bases at V and 4 bases at J, with 17 bases in the middle. CDR3: CASSLASGGNNEKLFF. As DNA, the CDR3 is TGTGCCAGCAGTTTAGCCTCCGGCGGCAATAATGAAAAACTGTTTTTT.

The chain has TRBV28 and TRBJ2-5; no clear D gene. Trimming took off 1 base at V and 1 base at J, with 4 bases between the two ends. The CDR3 is 13 residues long. Germline CDR1 is MDHEN and CDR2 is SYDVKM. The CDR3 sequence: CASSLSVQETQYF. The CDR3 nucleotides read TGTGCCAGCAGTTTATCGGTCCAAGAGACCCAGTACTTC.

This chain links TRBV7-9 with TRBJ1-2, with no clear D. Looked up from germline, CDR1 is SEHNR and CDR2 is FQNEAQ (reference sequence). Deletions cut 1 base from V and 4 bases from J, with 10 bases between. The CDR3 has 14 amino acids. The CDR3 region has the DNA TGTGCCAGCAGCTTAGGGGCCACCTTCTATGGCTACACCTTC. It yields the protein CASSLGATFYGYTF.

This clone was detected once. The chain joins TRBV12-3 or TRBV12-4 to TRBJ2-1; D remains ambiguous. This CDR3 has 11 residues. V lost 7 bases to trimming and J lost 10 bases, with 11 bases between them. The CDR3 reads CASTRSREQFF. CDR3 in DNA: TGTGCCAGCACCCGGAGTCGCGAGCAGTTCTTC.

A word on this clone: The sample carries other DNA sequences with the same CDR3. The gene calls are TRBV12-3 or TRBV12-4 and TRBJ1-1; tentative D call: TRBD1 (5 bases). The ends were cut back, 2 bases at V and 5 bases at J, with 6 bases in the middle. CDR3 size: 12 residues. The CDR3 protein is CASSLQGTEAFF. CDR3 nucleotide sequence: TGTGCCAGCAGTTTACAGGGAACTGAAGCTTTCTTT.

The V and J genes are TRBV28 and TRBJ2-1; TRBD2 matches 10 bases. Germline assignment: CDR1 MDHEN and CDR2 SYDVKM. This CDR3 spans 15 amino acids. The V and J ends lost 4 bases and 7 bases, in that order; junction bases with no gene match: 7. Here the CDR3 reads CASSSQAGGRNEQFF. The DNA of the CDR3 is TGTGCCAGCAGTTCCCAAGCGGGAGGGCGGAATGAGCAGTTCTTC.

This chain joins TRBV27 and TRBJ2-7; D is perhaps TRBD1 (5 bases). The V gene lost 4 bases and the J gene lost 6 bases, with 22 bases spanning the gap. The CDR3 loop spans 16 amino acids. Germline CDR1 and CDR2: MNHEY and SMNVEV (reference sequence). The chain's CDR3 is CASSSPPLTATGEQYF. The CDR3 nucleotides are TGTGCCAGCAGTTCACCGCCTTTGACAGCGACTGGCGAGCAGTACTTC.

The rearrangement joins TRBV5-8 to TRBJ1-4; TRBD1 aligns across 7 bases. Unmatched junction bases numbered 16, after V lost 4 bases and J lost 7 bases. The CDR3 runs 17 residues. Germline lookup yields CDR1 SGHTS and CDR2 YDEGEE. CDR3 in DNA: TGTGCCAGCAGCCTTGGACACCTAGGGGGCTTAATTGAAAAACTGTTTTTT. Translated, it gives CASSLGHLGGLIEKLFF.

The gene calls are TRBV29-1 and TRBJ1-1, with D possibly being TRBD1 (5 bases). The CDR3 extends over 15 amino acids. V gave up 3 bases and J gave up 5 bases, with 19 bases separating them. CDR1 and CDR2 (germline): SQVTM, ANQGSEA. The CDR3 nucleotides are TGCAGCGTTGATGGGGGGACCAGCTCATGGACTGAAGCTTTCTTT. It encodes CSVDGGTSSWTEAFF.